Each of the 26 T cell receptor beta chains below was sequenced from the same sample in a study of cytomegalovirus exposure and HLA in healthy donors. A multiplex PCR was run with 60 Vbeta primers and 13 Jbeta primers. The data were produced by immunoSEQ multiplex PCR, yet TCRdb's version contains in-frame clones alone and is incomplete. Here the sample spans about 93,000 clones, approximately 69% being singletons. Sequencing was performed on PBMCs. Every receptor here comes from a boy younger than 18 in good health and CMV-seropositive.

As regards this clone: At one boundary the junction diverges from the germline segment, which might be a read error. CDR3 sequence (DNA): TGTGCCAACAGTGAAAGGCTCCCGGGACAGGGGGACTCTGGAAACACCATATATTTT. Its translation is CANSERLPGQGDSGNTIYF. The chain joins TRBV2 to TRBJ1-3, with TRBD1 identical over 11 bases. CDR1 and CDR2 from the germline V gene are SNHLY and FYNNEI. The length of the CDR3 is 19 residues.

Of note for this clone: One junction end disagrees with the germline gene, perhaps due to a read error. The rearrangement links TRBV7-2 to TRBJ2-1; 7 nucleotides line up with TRBD1. CDR1 SGHTA and CDR2 FQGNSA come from the germline V gene. The CDR3 length is 13 residues. CDR3 sequence (DNA): TGTGCCAGCAGCCTACGTGGACAGGAGTCCTTGGTCTTC. This encodes CASSLRGQESLVF.

J is TRBJ2-7 and V is TRBV6-5; TRBD1 matches 8 bases. This CDR3 contains 13 residues. Germline assignment: CDR1 MNHEY and CDR2 SVGAGI. V gave up 4 bases and J gave up 6 bases; unmatched junction bases: 5. The CDR3 bases are TGTGCCAGCAGTTGGACAGGGAGCTTCGAGCAGTACTTC. Translated: CASSWTGSFEQYF.

This clone came up a few times. J is TRBJ2-6 and V is TRBV9; D is unresolved. Trimming took off 0 bases at V and 2 bases at J, with 6 bases between the two ends. The CDR3 runs to 15 residues. Per the germline V gene, CDR1 is SGDLS and CDR2 is YYNGEE. The CDR3 DNA reads TGTGCCAGCAGCGTAGCAACGGCTGGGGCCAACGTCCTGACTTTC. As protein: CASSVATAGANVLTF. Variable domain in full (rest from reference TRBV9 and TRBJ2-6): DSGVTQTPKHLITATGQRVTLRCSPRSGDLSVYWYQQSLDQGLQFLIQYYNGEERAKGNILERFSAQQFPDLHSELNLSSLELGDSALYFCASSVATAGANVLTFGAGSRLTVL.

This rearrangement joins TRBV4-1 to TRBJ1-4; 10 nucleotides match TRBD1. Trimming at V came to 1 base and at J to 1 base, leaving 3 bases not matched to a gene. Per the germline V gene, CDR1 is MGHRA and CDR2 is YSYEKL. The CDR3 is 17 amino acids. The DNA for the CDR3 is TGCGCCAGCAGCCAAGGACAGGGGGCCCTAACTAATGAAAAACTGTTTTTT. It specifies CASSQGQGALTNEKLFF.

This clone has only a few counts. This chain links TRBV7-2 with TRBJ1-2; 7 bases line up with TRBD1. The CDR3 length is 13 residues. V dropped 1 base and J dropped 4; count of bases not matched to a gene: 0. Germline V lookup: CDR1 SGHTA, CDR2 FQGNSA. The CDR3 loop is CASSLGQGYGYTF. The CDR3 nucleotides are TGTGCCAGCAGCTTAGGACAGGGCTATGGCTACACCTTC.

The chain links TRBV5-4 to TRBJ2-3, with 10 bases identical to TRBD2. The germline gives CDR1 SGHNT, CDR2 YYREEE (reference sequence). The CDR3 extends over 15 amino acids. With 4 bases clipped from V and 5 bases from J, the junction kept 7 bases outside the gene matches. In DNA form, the CDR3 reads TGTGCCAGCAGCCGGGGCGTAGCGGGAGGAGATACGCAGTATTTT. It translates to CASSRGVAGGDTQYF. The full variable domain, completed using reference TRBV5-4 and TRBJ2-3, is ETGVTQSPTHLIKTRGQQVTLRCSSQSGHNTVSWYQQALGQGPQFIFQYYREEENGRGNFPPRFSGLQFPNYSSELNVNALELDDSALYLCASSRGVAGGDTQYFGPGTRLTVL.

The rearrangement links TRBV6-5 to TRBJ1-1; unclear D gene. This CDR3 comprises 15 residues. From germline, CDR1 is MNHEY and CDR2 SVGAGI. Trimming removed 0 bases from V and 1 base from J, with 9 bases in between. The CDR3 loop reads CASSYSSSGNTEAFF. CDR3 sequence (DNA): TGTGCCAGCAGTTACTCGAGTTCGGGGAACACTGAAGCTTTCTTT.

On this clone itself: At one of its ends the junction is not consistent with the germline gene, which may arise from a read error. V and J are TRBV7-9 and TRBJ1-2; 9 bases are shared with TRBD1. The length of the CDR3 is 13 residues. CDR1 is SEHNR and CDR2 is FQNEAQ in the germline V gene (reference sequence). The CDR3 coding sequence is TGTTCCAGCAGCCGGACAGGGGAAGAAGGCTACACCTTC. As protein: CSSSRTGEEGYTF.

This chain links TRBV5-4 with TRBJ2-1, with 7 bases aligning to TRBD2. The CDR3 has 16 residues. Germline V gene lookup returns CDR1 SGHNT and CDR2 YYREEE (reference sequence). J lost 0 bases, V lost 6 bases, and 9 bases had no gene match. The chain's CDR3 is CASTPIGTNSYNEQFF. For the CDR3, the DNA is TGTGCCAGCACTCCAATCGGGACTAACTCCTACAATGAGCAGTTCTTC.

In this sample, this clone turned up once. The chain joins TRBV19 to TRBJ2-7; 7 bases are a match to TRBD1. V lost 1 base to trimming and J lost 2 bases; unmatched junction nucleotides: 5. The CDR3 consists of 15 residues. CDR1 and CDR2 from the germline V gene are LNHDA and SQIVND (reference sequence). CDR3 nucleotide sequence: TGTGCCAGTAGTATAGCGGGACAGTCTACCTACGAGCAGTACTTC. Translation gives CASSIAGQSTYEQYF.

This clone was found a few times. CDR3 sequence reads: CASSLGQLETQYF. CDR3 sequence (DNA): TGTGCCAGCAGCTTAGGACAGTTGGAGACCCAGTACTTC. This chain uses TRBV7-9 with TRBJ2-5, with TRBD1 as a possible D gene (5 bases). Per the germline V gene, CDR1 is SEHNR and CDR2 is FQNEAQ (reference sequence). V lost 1 base to trimming and J lost 5 bases, with 8 bases between them. The CDR3 totals 13 residues.

This sequence joins TRBV5-1 and TRBJ1-4; TRBD1 might be the D (6 bases). This CDR3 contains 15 residues. CDR1 SGHRS and CDR2 YFSETQ come from the germline V gene. Trimming pared 0 bases from V and 5 bases from J, leaving 11 bases between. The CDR3 spells CASSLAAGENEKLFF. CDR3 nucleotides: TGCGCCAGCAGCTTGGCCGCAGGGGAAAATGAAAAACTGTTTTTT.

There are a few counts of this clone. V usage is TRBV29-1 and J usage is TRBJ2-7; weak D call: TRBD1 (6 bases). This CDR3 comprises 13 residues. Germline CDR1 and CDR2: SQVTM and ANQGSEA. Trimming cost V 4 bases and J 7 bases, with 17 bases left between them. The CDR3 reads CSVVDQGIGEQYF. The CDR3, as DNA: TGCAGCGTTGTAGATCAGGGGATTGGGGAGCAGTACTTC.

The chain joins TRBV2 to TRBJ1-2; 11 bases map to TRBD1. CDR3 size: 15 residues. Germline assignment: CDR1 SNHLY and CDR2 FYNNEI. The trim removed 3 bases at V and 4 bases at J, leaving 4 bases unmatched. This CDR3 reads CASSERDRGSYGYTF. CDR3 in DNA: TGTGCCAGCAGTGAGAGGGACAGGGGGAGCTATGGCTACACCTTC.

J is TRBJ1-1 and V is TRBV6-1; possible D gene TRBD1, 5 bases. The germline CDR1 and CDR2 sequences are MNHNS and SASEGT. Between the trimmed V and J ends, which lost 4 bases and 3 bases, there was a span of 9 bases. The CDR3 runs 13 residues. The CDR3 DNA follows: TGTGCCAGCAGTGCAAAAGGGGACACTGAAGCTTTCTTT. It encodes CASSAKGDTEAFF.

This clone was observed a single time. The chain employs TRBV29-1 and TRBJ2-5; D not certain. The CDR3 contains 13 residues. Germline V gene lookup returns CDR1 SQVTM and CDR2 ANQGSEA. V shed 4 bases and J shed 2 bases, with 11 bases lying between them. CDR3 residues: CSVGSAPQETQYF. The CDR3 DNA reads TGCAGCGTTGGTAGTGCACCTCAAGAGACCCAGTACTTC. Full variable domain (rest looked up from reference TRBV29-1 and TRBJ2-5): SAVISQKPSRDICQRGTSLTIQCQVDSQVTMMFWYRQQPGQSLTLIATANQGSEATYESGFVIDKFPISRPNLTFSTLTVSNMSPEDSSIYLCSVGSAPQETQYFGPGTRLLVL.

Only a few counts were recorded for this clone. V is TRBV5-1 and J is TRBJ2-3; 7 bases match TRBD2. The CDR3 has 16 amino acids. The V and J ends lost 3 bases and 0 bases, in that order; junction bases with no gene match: 7. Per germline, CDR1 SGHRS and CDR2 YFSETQ. CDR3 sequence (DNA): TGCGCCAGCAGCTCTGGGAGGGACTCTAGCACAGATACGCAGTATTTT. It specifies CASSSGRDSSTDTQYF.

This clone was seen only once. This chain uses TRBV6-5 with TRBJ1-6, with 8 bases aligning to TRBD1. The length of the CDR3 is 16 residues. Germline CDR1 and CDR2: MNHEY and SVGAGI. Trimming cost V 4 bases and J 6 bases; bases outside gene matches: 8. The CDR3 reads CASSSGQGGGNSPLHF. The CDR3 DNA reads as TGTGCCAGCAGTTCTGGACAGGGCGGGGGTAATTCACCCCTCCACTTT.

V gene TRBV27 combines with J gene TRBJ1-2, with no clear D. CDR1 MNHEY and CDR2 SMNVEV come from the germline V gene (reference sequence). This CDR3 comprises 12 residues. The ends were cut back, 5 bases at V and 2 bases at J, with 6 bases in the middle. CDR3 sequence reads: CASSPQNYGYTF. Written as DNA, the CDR3 is TGTGCCAGCAGTCCCCAAAACTATGGCTACACCTTC.

J is TRBJ2-2 and V is TRBV27; the match to TRBD2 covers 8 bases. Germline CDR1 and CDR2: MNHEY and SMNVEV (reference sequence). The CDR3 is 14 residues long. J was trimmed by 3 bases and V by 5 bases; bases with no gene match: 2. CDR3 in DNA: TGTGCCAGCAGTCTACTAGCGGACACCGGGGAGCTGTTTTTT. It yields the protein CASSLLADTGELFF.

The chain has TRBV19 and TRBJ1-5; 7 nucleotides match TRBD1. Germline CDR1 is LNHDA and CDR2 is SQIVND (reference sequence). V dropped 3 bases and J dropped 2; count of bases not matched to a gene: 4. CDR3 length equals 15 residues. Here the CDR3 DNA reads TGTGCCAGTAGTATGTCAGGGGGAGGCAATCAGCCCCAGCATTTT. Its protein is CASSMSGGGNQPQHF.

This chain uses TRBV5-1 with TRBJ1-2; no definite D call. This CDR3 comprises 11 residues. The V and J ends lost 1 base and 8 bases respectively, with 6 bases between them. Germline V gives CDR1 SGHRS, CDR2 YFSETQ. The CDR3 nucleotides are TGCGCCAGCAGCTTGATGGGCGGCTACACCTTC. Protein: CASSLMGGYTF. The complete variable domain, with remaining parts taken from reference TRBV5-1 and TRBJ1-2, reads KAGVTQTPRYLIKTRGQQVTLSCSPISGHRSVSWYQQTPGQGLQFLFEYFSETQRNKGNFPGRFSGRQFSNSRSEMNVSTLELGDSALYLCASSLMGGYTFGSGTRLTVV.

The chain combines TRBV19 with TRBJ1-2; D might be TRBD1 (5 bases). The CDR3 sequence is 14 residues long. V lost 3 bases and J 2 bases, leaving 10 bases between the germline ends. CDR1 is LNHDA, CDR2 SQIVND, per germline (reference sequence). CDR3 sequence: CASSIQGSNYGYTF. The CDR3 nucleotides read TGTGCCAGTAGTATTCAGGGCTCCAACTATGGCTACACCTTC.

This chain joins TRBV5-4 and TRBJ1-1, with D maybe TRBD1 (5 bases). Germline CDR1 is SGHNT and CDR2 is YYREEE (reference sequence). The CDR3 runs 15 residues. Trimming cost V 4 bases and J 0 bases, with 13 bases left between them. CDR3 DNA sequence: TGTGCCAGCAGCCCACCAGGGTGGGTGAACACTGAAGCTTTCTTT. Protein product: CASSPPGWVNTEAFF.

The rearrangement joins TRBV25-1 to TRBJ2-3, with 10 bases matching TRBD2. The CDR3 is 16 residues long. The trim removed 4 bases at V and 2 bases at J, leaving 6 bases unmatched. The germline V gene has CDR1 MGHDK and CDR2 SYGVNS. CDR3 sequence: CASSGRLAGHTDTQYF. The CDR3 region has the DNA TGTGCCAGCAGTGGCCGACTAGCGGGCCACACAGATACGCAGTATTTT.